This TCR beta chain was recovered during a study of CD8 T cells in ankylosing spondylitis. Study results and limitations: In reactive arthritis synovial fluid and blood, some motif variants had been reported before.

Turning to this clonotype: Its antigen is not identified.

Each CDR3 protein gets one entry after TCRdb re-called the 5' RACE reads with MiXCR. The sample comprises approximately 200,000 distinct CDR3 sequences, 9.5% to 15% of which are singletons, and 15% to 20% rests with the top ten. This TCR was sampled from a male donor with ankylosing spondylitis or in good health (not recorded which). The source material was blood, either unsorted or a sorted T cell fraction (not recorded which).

The CDR3 here is CASSLMDRAYNEQFF. In DNA form, the CDR3 reads TGTGCCAGCAGCTTGATGGACAGGGCTTACAATGAGCAGTTCTTC. The chain has TRBV5-8 and TRBJ2-1; TRBD1 agrees at 8 bases. Germline lookup yields CDR1 SGHTS and CDR2 YDEGEE. This CDR3 is built from 15 residues. After removal of 1 base from V and 4 bases from J, the junction contained 4 bases not matched to a gene.